This TCR beta chain was identified in a study of T cells in Graves' hyperthyroidism and ophthalmopathy. Study-level results: A model using 13 V-J features told ophthalmopathy apart from stable hyperthyroidism.

RNA transcripts were the template for amplifying TCR beta CDR3 regions. The HTBI primer set served for first-round RT-PCR of the TCR CDR3. Using its own MiXCR run on the multiplex PCR reads, TCRdb lists one record per CDR3 protein. The table records roughly 700,000 distinct CDR3 sequences, 15% to 20% of them present only once. This clonotype was observed a handful of times. Antigen: not known. Germline V gene lookup returns CDR1 MNHEY and CDR2 SMNVEV (reference sequence). Unmatched junction bases numbered 11, after V lost 4 bases and J lost 8 bases. This CDR3 spans 15 amino acids. Patients were aged 18 to 65, had disease duration under 2 months, and had newly diagnosed hyperthyroidism.

The TCR originated in a man between 45 and 60 years old with Graves' hyperthyroidism. This chain links TRBV27 with TRBJ1-2; 9 bases map to TRBD1. Material for sequencing was blood. The CDR3 bases are TGTGCCAGCAGTTCACCCTACAGGGGGCTGAGCGGCTACACCTTC. It translates to CASSSPYRGLSGYTF.